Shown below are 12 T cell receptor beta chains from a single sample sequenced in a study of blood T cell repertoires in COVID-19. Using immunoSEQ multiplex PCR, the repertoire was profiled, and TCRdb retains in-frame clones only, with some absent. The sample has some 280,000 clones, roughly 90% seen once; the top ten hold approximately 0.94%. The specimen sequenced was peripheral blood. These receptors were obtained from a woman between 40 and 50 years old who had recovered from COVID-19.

CDR3 amino acids: CASSTDRGRTDTQYF. In DNA form, the CDR3 reads TGTGCCAGCAGTACGGACAGGGGGCGGACAGATACGCAGTATTTT. The chain uses TRBV6-5 and TRBJ2-3, with 11 bases aligning to TRBD1. J gave up 3 bases and V 5 bases, and 4 bases lay outside the gene matches. CDR1 and CDR2 from the germline V gene are MNHEY and SVGAGI. The CDR3 covers 15 residues.

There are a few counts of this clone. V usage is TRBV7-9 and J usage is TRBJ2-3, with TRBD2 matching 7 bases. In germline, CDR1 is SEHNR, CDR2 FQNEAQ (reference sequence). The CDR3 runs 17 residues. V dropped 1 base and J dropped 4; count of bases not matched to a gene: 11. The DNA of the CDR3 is TGTGCCAGCAGCTTAGGTCCAGCGGGGCTATCCTCAGATACGCAGTATTTT. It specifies CASSLGPAGLSSDTQYF.

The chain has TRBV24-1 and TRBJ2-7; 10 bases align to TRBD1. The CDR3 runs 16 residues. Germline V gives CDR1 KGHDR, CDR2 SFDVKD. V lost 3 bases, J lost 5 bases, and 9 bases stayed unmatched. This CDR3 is CATSDATGTGVHEQYF. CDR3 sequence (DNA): TGTGCCACCAGTGATGCGACCGGGACAGGGGTTCACGAGCAGTACTTC.

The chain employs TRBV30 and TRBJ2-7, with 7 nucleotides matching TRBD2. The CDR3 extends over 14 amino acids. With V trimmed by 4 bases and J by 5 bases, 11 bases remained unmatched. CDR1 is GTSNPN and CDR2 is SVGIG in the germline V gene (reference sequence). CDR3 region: CAWTRESYMNEQYF. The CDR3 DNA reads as TGTGCCTGGACGCGGGAGAGTTATATGAACGAGCAGTACTTC.

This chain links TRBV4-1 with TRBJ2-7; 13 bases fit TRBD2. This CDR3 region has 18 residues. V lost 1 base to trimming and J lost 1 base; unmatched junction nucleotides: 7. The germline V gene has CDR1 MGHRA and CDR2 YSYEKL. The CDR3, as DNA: TGCGCCAGCAGCCAAGGACTAGCGGGGGGTGTTGGGTCCTACGAGCAGTACTTC. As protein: CASSQGLAGGVGSYEQYF.

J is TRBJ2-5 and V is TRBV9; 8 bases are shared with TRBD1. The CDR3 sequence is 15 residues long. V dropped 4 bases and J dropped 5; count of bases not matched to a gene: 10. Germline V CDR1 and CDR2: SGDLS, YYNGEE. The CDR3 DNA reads TGTGCCAGCAGCATAGAGCAGGGGGCGGGGGAGACCCAGTACTTC. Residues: CASSIEQGAGETQYF. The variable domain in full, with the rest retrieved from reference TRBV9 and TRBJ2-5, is DSGVTQTPKHLITATGQRVTLRCSPRSGDLSVYWYQQSLDQGLQFLIQYYNGEERAKGNILERFSAQQFPDLHSELNLSSLELGDSALYFCASSIEQGAGETQYFGPGTRLLVL.

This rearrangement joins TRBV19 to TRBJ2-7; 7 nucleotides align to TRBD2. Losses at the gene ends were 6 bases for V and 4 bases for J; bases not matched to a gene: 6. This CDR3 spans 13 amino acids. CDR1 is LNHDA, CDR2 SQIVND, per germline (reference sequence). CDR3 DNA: TGTGCCAGTAGCGCCGCGGGAGAGTACGAGCAGTACTTC. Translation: CASSAAGEYEQYF.

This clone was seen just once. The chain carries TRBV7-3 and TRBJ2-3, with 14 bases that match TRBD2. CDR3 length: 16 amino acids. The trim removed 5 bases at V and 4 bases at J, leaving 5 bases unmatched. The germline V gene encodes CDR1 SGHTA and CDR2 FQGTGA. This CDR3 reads CASSPGTSGSSDTQYF. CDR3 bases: TGTGCCAGCAGCCCGGGGACTAGCGGGAGTTCAGATACGCAGTATTTT.

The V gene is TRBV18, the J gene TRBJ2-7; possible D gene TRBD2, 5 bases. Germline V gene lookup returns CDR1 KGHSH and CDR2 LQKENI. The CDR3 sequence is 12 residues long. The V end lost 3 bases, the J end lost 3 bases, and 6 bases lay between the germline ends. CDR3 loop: CASSPRGYEQYF. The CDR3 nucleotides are TGTGCCAGCTCACCCCGGGGCTACGAGCAGTACTTC.

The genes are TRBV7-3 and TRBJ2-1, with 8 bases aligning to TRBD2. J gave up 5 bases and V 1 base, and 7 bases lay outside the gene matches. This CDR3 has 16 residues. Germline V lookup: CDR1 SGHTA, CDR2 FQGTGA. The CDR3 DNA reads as TGTGCCAGCAGCTTAAGGAGCGGGAGAACAAACAATGAGCAGTTCTTC. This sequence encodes CASSLRSGRTNNEQFF.

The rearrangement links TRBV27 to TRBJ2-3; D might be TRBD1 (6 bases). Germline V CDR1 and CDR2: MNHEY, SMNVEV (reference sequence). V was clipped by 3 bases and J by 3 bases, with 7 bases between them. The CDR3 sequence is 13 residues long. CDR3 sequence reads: CASSFTGTDTQYF. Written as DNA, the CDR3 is TGTGCCAGCAGTTTCACAGGGACAGATACGCAGTATTTT.

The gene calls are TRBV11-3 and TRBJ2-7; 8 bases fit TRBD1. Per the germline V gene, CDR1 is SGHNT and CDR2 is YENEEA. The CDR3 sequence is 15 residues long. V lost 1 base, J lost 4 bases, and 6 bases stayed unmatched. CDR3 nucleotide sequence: TGTGCCAGCAGCTTAGTTCCAGGGGGCGCTTACGAGCAGTACTTC. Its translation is CASSLVPGGAYEQYF.